This entry is about one T cell receptor (beta chain). Germline V gene lookup returns CDR1 SQVTM and CDR2 ANQGSEA. The junction had 6 bases not matched to a gene; V was cut back by 1 base and J by 2 bases. The CDR3 runs 15 residues. These data belong to a study of blood T cell repertoires in COVID-19. Study details: COVID-19 samples collected from the United States, Italy and Spain covered acute and convalescent phases.

Profiling relied on immunoSEQ multiplex PCR, and the TCRdb table lists in-frame clones only, not all of them. The sample consists of some 350,000 clones, about nine tenths of them appearing once. J is TRBJ2-3 and V is TRBV29-1; 7 bases agree with TRBD2. The specimen was peripheral blood. This TCR derives from a woman in her 70s with COVID-19, enrolled during active disease. CDR3 region: CSVEGPRGNTDTQYF. The CDR3 DNA follows: TGCAGCGTTGAAGGCCCGCGGGGGAACACAGATACGCAGTATTTT.